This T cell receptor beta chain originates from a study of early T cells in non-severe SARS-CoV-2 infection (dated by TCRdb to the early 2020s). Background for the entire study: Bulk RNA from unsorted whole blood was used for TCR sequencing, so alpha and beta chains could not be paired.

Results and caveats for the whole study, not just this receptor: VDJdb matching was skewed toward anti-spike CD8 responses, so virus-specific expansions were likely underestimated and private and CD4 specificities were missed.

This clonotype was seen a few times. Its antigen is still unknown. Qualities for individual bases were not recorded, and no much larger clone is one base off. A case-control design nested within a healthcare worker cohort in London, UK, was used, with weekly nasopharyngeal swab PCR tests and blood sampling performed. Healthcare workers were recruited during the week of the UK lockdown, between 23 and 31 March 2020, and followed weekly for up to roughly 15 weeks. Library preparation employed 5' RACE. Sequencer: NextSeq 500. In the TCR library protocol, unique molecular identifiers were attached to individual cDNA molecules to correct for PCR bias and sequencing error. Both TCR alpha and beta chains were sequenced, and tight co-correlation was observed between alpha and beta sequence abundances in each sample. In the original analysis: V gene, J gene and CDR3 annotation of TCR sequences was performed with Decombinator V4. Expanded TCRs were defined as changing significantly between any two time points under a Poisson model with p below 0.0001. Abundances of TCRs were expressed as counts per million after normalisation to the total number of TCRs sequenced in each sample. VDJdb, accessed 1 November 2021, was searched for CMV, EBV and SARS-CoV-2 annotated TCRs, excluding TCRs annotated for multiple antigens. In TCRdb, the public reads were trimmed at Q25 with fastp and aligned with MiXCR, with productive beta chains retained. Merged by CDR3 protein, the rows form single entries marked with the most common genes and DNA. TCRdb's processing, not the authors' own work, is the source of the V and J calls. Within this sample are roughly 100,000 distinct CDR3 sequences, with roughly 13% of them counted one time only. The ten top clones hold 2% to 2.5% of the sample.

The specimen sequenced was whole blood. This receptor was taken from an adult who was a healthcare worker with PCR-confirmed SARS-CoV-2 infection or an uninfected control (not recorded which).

The CDR3 protein is CASSFYTGELFF. The base sequence is TGTGCCAGCAGTTTTTACACCGGGGAGCTGTTTTTT. The sequence joins TRBV28 to TRBJ2-2; the D gene remains uncertain. Including the terminal cysteine and phenylalanine, the CDR3 comprises 12 residues. Solely the CDR3 DNA is kept, with 36 bases framed from the first base. Cut back by 3 bases and 3 bases, the V and J ends lie 2 bases apart. Looking up the germline V gene yields CDR1 MDHEN and CDR2 SYDVKM. The entire variable domain, with the stretches around the CDR3 drawn from the reference TRBV28 and TRBJ2-2 proteins, is DVKVTQSSRYLVKRTGEKVFLECVQDMDHENMFWYRQDPGLGLRLIYFSYDVKMKEKGDIPEGYSVSREKKERFSLILESASTNQTSMYLCASSFYTGELFFGEGSRLTVL.